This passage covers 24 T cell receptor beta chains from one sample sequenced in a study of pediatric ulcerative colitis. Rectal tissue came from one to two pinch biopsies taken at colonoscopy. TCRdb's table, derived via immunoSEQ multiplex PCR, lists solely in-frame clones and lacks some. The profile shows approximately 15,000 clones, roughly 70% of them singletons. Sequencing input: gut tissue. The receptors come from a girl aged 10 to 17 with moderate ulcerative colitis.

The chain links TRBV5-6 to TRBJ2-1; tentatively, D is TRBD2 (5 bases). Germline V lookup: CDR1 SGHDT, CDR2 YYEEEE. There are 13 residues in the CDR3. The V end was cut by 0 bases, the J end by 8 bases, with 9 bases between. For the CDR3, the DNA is TGTGCCAGCAGCTTGGAAGCGGTCCATGAGCAGTTCTTC. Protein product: CASSLEAVHEQFF.

The CDR3 DNA reads as TGCGCCAGCAGCGTCTCTGGTAGAGGGGCCGATACGCAGTATTTT. The encoded protein is CASSVSGRGADTQYF. The chain uses TRBV5-1 and TRBJ2-3; D could derive from TRBD1 or TRBD2 (5 bases each). This CDR3 contains 15 residues. Between the trimmed V and J ends, which lost 4 bases and 6 bases, there was a span of 18 bases. CDR1 SGHRS and CDR2 YFSETQ come from the germline V gene.

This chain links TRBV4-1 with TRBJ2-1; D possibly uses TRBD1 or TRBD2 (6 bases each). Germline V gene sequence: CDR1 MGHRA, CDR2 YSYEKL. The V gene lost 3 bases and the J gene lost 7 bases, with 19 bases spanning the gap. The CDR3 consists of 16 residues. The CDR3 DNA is TGCGCCAGCAGCCAGGGATTGAGGGGGGCCTGGAATGAGCAGTTCTTC. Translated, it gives CASSQGLRGAWNEQFF.

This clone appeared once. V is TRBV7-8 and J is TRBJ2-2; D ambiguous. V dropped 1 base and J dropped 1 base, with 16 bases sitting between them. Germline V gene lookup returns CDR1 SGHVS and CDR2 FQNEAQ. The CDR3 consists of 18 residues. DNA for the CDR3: TGTGCCAGCAGCTTAGTACAACCGATTAGACGGAACACCGGGGAGCTGTTTTTT. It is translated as CASSLVQPIRRNTGELFF.

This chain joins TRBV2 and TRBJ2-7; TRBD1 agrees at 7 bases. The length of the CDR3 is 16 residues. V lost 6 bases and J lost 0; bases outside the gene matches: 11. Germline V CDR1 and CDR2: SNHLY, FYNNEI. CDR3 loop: CASRYFPGTVSYEQYF. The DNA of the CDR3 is TGTGCCAGCAGGTATTTCCCCGGGACAGTCTCCTACGAGCAGTACTTC.

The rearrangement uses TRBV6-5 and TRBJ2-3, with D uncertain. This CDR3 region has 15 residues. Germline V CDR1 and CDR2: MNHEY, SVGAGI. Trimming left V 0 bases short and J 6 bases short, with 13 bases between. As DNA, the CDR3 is TGTGCCAGCAGTTACTCGACCGGTCGTGACGATACGCAGTATTTT. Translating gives CASSYSTGRDDTQYF.

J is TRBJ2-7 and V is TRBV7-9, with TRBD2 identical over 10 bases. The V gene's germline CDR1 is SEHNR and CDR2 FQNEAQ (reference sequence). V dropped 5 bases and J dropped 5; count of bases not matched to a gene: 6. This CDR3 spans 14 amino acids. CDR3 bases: TGTGCCAGCAGCCACACTAGCGGGAAAGACGAGCAGTACTTC. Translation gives CASSHTSGKDEQYF.

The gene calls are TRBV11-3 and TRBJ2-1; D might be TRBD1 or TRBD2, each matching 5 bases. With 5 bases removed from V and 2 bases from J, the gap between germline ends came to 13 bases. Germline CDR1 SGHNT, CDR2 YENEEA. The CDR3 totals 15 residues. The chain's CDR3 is CASSPGGSTYNEQFF. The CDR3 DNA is TGTGCCAGCAGCCCTGGGGGTTCTACCTACAATGAGCAGTTCTTC.

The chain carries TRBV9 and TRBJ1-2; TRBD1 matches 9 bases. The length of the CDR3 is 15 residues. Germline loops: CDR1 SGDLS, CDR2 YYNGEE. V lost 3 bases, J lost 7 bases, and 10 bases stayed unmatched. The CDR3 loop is CASSADRGAFGGYTF. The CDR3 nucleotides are TGTGCCAGCAGCGCCGACAGGGGGGCGTTTGGTGGCTACACCTTC.

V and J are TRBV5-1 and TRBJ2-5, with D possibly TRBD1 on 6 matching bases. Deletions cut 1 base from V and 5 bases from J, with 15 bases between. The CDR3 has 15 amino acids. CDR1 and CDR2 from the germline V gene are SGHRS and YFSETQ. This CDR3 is CASSLRTADWETQYF. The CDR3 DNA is TGCGCCAGCAGCTTGAGGACAGCTGATTGGGAGACCCAGTACTTC.

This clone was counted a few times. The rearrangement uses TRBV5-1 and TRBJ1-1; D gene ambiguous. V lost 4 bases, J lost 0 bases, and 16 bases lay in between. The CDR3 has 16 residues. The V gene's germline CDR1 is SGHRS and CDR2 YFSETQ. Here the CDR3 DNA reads TGCGCCAGCAGCCCTATAACGGGGTCCATGAACACTGAAGCTTTCTTT. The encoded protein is CASSPITGSMNTEAFF.

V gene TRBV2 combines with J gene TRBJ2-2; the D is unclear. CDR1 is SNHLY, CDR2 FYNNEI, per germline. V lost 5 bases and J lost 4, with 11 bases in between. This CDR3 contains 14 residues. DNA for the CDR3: TGTGCCAGCAGTTCCACATTTTCCACCGGGGAGCTGTTTTTT. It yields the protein CASSSTFSTGELFF.

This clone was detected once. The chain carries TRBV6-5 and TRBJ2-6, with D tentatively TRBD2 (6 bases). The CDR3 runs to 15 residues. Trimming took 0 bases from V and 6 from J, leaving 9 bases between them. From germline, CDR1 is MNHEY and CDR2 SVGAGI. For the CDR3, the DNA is TGTGCCAGCAGTTACTCTAGGGGACTGGCCAACGTCCTGACTTTC. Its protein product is CASSYSRGLANVLTF.

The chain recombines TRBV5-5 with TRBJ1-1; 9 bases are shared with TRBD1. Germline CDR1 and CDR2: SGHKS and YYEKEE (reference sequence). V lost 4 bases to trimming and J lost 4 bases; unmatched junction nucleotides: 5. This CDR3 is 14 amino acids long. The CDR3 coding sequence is TGTGCCAGCAGCCCAGGGACAGGGTCCACTGAAGCTTTCTTT. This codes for CASSPGTGSTEAFF.

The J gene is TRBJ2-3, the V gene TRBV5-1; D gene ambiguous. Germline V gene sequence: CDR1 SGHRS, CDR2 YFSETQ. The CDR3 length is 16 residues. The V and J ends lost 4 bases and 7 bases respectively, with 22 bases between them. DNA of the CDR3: TGCGCCAGCAGCCCTGTTACCCCTGTAGGGAAGAATACGCAGTATTTT. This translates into CASSPVTPVGKNTQYF.

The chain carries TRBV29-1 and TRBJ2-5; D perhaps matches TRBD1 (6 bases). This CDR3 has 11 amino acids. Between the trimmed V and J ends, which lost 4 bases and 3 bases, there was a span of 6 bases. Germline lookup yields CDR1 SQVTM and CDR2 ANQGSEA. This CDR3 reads CSVGTEETQYF. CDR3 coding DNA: TGCAGCGTTGGGACAGAAGAGACCCAGTACTTC.

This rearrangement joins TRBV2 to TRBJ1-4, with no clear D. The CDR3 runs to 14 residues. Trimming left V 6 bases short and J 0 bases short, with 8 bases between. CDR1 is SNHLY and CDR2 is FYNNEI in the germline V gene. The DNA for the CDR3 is TGTGCCAGCAGCCAAACTGCAACTAATGAAAAACTGTTTTTT. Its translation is CASSQTATNEKLFF.

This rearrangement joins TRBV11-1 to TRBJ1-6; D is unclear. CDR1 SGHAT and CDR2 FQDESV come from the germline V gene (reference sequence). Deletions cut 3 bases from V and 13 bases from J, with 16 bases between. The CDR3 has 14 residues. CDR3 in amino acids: CASSLSGSHTPLHF. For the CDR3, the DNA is TGTGCCAGCAGCTTGTCGGGGTCCCATACCCCCCTCCACTTT.

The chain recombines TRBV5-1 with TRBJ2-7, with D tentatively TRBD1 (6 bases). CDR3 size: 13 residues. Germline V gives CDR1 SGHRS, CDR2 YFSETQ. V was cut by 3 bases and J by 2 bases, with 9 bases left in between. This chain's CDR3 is CASSSGQTYEQYF. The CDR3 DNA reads TGCGCCAGCAGCTCCGGACAGACCTACGAGCAGTACTTC.

The chain's CDR3 is CASSSGDFQETQYF. In DNA form, the CDR3 reads TGCGCCAGCAGCTCAGGGGACTTTCAAGAGACCCAGTACTTC. The chain recombines TRBV5-1 with TRBJ2-5; either TRBD1 or TRBD2 may fit D (6 bases each). The V gene lost 3 bases and the J gene lost 2 bases, with 11 bases spanning the gap. Germline CDR1 reads SGHRS; CDR2 reads YFSETQ. This CDR3 spans 14 amino acids.

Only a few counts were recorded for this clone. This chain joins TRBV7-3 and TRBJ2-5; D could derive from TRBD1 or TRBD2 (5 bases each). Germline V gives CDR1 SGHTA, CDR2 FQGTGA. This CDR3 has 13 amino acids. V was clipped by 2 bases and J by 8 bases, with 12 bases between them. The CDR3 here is CASSLSRDGTQYF. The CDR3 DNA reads TGTGCCAGCAGCTTATCTAGGGACGGCACCCAGTACTTC.

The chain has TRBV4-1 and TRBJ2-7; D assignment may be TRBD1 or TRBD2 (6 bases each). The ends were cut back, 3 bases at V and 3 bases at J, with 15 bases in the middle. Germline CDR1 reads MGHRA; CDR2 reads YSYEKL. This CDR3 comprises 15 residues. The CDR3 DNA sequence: TGCGCCAGCAGCCATCCAGGGGACTCCCTCTACGAGCAGTACTTC. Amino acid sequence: CASSHPGDSLYEQYF.

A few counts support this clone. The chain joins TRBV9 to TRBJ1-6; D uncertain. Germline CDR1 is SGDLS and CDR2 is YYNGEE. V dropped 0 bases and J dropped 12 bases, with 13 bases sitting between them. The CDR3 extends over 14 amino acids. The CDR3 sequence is CASSVGQPEGPLHF. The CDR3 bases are TGTGCCAGCAGCGTAGGGCAGCCTGAGGGACCCCTCCACTTT.

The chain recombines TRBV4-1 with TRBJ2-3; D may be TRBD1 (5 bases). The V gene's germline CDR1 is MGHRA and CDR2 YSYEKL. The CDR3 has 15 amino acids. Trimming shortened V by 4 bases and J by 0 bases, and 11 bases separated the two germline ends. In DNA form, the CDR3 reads TGCGCCAGCAGCCCTGGACAACCAAGCACAGATACGCAGTATTTT. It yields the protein CASSPGQPSTDTQYF.